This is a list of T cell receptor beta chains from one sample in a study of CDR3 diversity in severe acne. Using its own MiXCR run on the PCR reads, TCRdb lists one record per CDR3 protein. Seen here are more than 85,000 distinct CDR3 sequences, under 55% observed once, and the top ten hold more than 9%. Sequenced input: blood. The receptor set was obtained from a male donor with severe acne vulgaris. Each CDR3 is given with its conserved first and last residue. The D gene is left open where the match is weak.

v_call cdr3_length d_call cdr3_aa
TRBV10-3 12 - CAISAQDQPQHF
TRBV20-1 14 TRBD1 CSAAQTGTNEKLFF
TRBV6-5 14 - CASSYGRDFNEQYF
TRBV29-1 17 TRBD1 CSVEIRDSDSGADVLTF
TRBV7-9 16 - CASSQKAGSMNTEAFF
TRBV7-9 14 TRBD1 CASSLQGANYGYTF
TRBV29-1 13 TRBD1 CSAARDRENEQYF
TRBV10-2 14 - CASSESGGIGEAFF
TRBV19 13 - CASSGRGQETQYF
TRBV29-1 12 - CSVADLAPGYTF
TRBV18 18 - CASSRYRGLETLNTEAFF